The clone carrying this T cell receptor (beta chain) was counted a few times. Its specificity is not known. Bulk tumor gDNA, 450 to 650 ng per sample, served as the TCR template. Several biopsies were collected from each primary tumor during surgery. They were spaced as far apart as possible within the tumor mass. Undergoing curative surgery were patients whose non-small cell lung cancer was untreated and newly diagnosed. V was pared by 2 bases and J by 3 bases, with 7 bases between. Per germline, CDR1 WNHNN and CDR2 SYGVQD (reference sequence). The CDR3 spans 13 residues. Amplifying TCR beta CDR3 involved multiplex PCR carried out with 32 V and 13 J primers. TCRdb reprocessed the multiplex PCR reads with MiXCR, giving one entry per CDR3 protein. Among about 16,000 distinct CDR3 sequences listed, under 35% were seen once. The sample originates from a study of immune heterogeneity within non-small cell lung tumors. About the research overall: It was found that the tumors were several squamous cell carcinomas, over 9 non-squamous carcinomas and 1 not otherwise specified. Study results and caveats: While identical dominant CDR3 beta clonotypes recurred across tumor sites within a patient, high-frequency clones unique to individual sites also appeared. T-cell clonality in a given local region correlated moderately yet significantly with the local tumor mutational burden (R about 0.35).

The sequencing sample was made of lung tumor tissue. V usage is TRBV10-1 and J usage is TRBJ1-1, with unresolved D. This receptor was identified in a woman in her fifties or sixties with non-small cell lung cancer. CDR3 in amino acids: CASSELWDTEAFF. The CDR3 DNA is TGCGCCAGCAGTGAGCTATGGGACACTGAAGCTTTCTTT.